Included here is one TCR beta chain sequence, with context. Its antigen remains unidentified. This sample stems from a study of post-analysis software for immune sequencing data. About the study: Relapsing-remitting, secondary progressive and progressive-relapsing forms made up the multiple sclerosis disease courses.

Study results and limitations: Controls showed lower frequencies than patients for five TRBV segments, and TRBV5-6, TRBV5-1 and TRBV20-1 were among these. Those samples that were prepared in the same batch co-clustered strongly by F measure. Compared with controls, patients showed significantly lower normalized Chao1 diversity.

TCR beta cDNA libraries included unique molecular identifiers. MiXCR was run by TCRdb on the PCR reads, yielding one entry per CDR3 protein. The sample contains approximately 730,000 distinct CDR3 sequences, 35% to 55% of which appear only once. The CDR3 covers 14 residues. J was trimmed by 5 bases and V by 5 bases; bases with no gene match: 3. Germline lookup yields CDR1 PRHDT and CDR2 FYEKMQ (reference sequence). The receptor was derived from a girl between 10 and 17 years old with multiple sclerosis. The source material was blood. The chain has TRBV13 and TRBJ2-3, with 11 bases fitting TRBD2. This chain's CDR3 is CASSAGTSGDTQYF. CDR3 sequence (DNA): TGTGCCAGCAGCGCCGGGACTAGCGGAGATACGCAGTATTTT.